What follows is one TCR beta chain and its context. Via MiXCR, TCRdb re-called the 5' RACE reads, giving one row per CDR3 protein. The sample carries hundreds of thousands of distinct CDR3 sequences, approximately 6.1% recorded once. These data come from a study of identical twins. The CDR3 is 20 residues long. CDR1 and CDR2 from the germline V gene are SGHRS and YFSETQ. V shed 3 bases and J 0 bases; nucleotides not matched to a gene: 15. J is TRBJ2-1 and V is TRBV5-1, with 10 bases that match TRBD1. This receptor was identified in a man younger than 35 in good health. The sample taken for sequencing was naive T cells sorted from blood. The CDR3 DNA follows: TGCGCCAGCAGCTCCCTTCGCCTGGGACAGGGGATAGACTCCTACAATGAGCAGTTCTTC. Amino acid sequence: CASSSLRLGQGIDSYNEQFF. The full variable domain, completed using reference TRBV5-1 and TRBJ2-1, is KAGVTQTPRYLIKTRGQQVTLSCSPISGHRSVSWYQQTPGQGLQFLFEYFSETQRNKGNFPGRFSGRQFSNSRSEMNVSTLELGDSALYLCASSSLRLGQGIDSYNEQFFGPGTRLTVL.